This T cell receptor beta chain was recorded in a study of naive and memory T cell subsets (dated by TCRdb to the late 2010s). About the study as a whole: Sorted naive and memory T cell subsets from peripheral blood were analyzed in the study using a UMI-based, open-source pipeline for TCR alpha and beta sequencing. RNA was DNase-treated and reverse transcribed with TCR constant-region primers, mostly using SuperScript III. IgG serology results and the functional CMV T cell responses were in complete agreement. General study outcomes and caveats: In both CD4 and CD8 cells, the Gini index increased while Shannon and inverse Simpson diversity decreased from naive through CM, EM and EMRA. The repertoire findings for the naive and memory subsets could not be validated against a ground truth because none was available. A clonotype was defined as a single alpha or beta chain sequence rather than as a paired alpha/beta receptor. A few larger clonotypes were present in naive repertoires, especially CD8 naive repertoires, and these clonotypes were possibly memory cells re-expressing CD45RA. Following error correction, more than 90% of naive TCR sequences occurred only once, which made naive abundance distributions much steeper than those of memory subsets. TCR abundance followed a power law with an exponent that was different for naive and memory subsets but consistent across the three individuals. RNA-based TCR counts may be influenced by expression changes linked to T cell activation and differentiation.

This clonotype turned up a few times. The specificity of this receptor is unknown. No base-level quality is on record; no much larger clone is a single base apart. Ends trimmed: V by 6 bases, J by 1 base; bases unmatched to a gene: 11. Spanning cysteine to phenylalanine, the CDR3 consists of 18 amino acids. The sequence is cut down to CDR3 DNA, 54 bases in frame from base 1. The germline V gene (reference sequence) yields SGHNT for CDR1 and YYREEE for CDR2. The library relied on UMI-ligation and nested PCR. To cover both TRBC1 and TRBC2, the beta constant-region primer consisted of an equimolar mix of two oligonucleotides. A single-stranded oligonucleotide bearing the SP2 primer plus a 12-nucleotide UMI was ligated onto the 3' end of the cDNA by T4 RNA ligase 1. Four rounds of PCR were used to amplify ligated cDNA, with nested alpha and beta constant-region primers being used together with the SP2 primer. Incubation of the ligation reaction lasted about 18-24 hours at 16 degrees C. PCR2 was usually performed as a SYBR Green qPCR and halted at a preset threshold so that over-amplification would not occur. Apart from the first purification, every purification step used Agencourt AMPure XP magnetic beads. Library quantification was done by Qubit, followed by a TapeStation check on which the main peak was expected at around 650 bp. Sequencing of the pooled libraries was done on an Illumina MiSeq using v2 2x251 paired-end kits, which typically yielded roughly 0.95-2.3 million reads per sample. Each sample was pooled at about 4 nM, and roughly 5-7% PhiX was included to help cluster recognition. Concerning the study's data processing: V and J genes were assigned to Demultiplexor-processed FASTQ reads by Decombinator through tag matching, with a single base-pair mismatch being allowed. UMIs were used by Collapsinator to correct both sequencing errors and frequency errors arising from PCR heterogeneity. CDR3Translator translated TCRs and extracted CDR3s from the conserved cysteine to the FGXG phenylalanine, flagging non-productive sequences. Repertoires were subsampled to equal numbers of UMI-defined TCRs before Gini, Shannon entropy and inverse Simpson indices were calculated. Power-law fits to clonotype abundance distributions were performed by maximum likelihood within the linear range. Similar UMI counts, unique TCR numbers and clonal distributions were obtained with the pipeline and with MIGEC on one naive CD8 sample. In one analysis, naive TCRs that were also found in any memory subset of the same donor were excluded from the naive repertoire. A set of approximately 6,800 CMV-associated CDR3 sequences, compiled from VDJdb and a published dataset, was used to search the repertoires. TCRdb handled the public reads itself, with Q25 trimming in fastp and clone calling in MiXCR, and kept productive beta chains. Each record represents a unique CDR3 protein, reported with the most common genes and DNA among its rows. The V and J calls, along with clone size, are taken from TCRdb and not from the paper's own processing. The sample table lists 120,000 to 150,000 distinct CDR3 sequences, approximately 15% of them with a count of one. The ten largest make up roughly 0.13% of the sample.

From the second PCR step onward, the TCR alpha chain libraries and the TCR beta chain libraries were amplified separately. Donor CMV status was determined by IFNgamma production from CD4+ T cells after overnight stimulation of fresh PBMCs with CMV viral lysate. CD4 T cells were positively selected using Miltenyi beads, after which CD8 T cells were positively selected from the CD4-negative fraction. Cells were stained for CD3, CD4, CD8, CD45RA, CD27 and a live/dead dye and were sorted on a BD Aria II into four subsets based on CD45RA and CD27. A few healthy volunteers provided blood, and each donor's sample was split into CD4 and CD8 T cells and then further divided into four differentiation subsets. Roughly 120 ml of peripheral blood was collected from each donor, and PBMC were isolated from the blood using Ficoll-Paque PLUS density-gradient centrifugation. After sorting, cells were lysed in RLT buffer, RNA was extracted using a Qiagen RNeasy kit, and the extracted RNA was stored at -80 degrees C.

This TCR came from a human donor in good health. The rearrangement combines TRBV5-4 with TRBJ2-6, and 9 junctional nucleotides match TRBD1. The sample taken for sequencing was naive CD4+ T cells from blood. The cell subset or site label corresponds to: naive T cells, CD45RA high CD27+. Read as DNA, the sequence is TGTGCCAGCACGACCGGGACAGGGTACAGTTCTGGGGCCAACGTCCTGACTTTC. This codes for CASTTGTGYSSGANVLTF.